This TCR beta chain was sequenced in a study of vaccination and CD4 T cells after COVID-19. Study overall: Between diagnosis and the drawing of post-COVID samples lay a median roughly 91 days (range 35 to 161). Ranging from 14 to 241, the interval between dose two and post-vaccine sampling had a median of approximately 70 days. Findings and caveats of the study: Among those convalescent, a median roughly 90% of reactive clones emerged solely post-vaccination.

The treatment was: approximately 9-day PBMC culture with coronavirus spike peptide pools or control peptides (ViraFEST assay). PBMC cultures, at 1.5 million to 2.5 million cells per well, received 8 to 10 IU/ml IL-2 and 8 to 10 ug/ml peptide pools. Note on this clonotype: Its specificity is unknown.

This CDR3 is built from 15 residues. Germline assignment: CDR1 DFQATT and CDR2 SNEGSKA (reference sequence). J gave up 4 bases and V 3 bases, and 6 bases lay outside the gene matches. With the Oncomine TCR Beta short-read assay, DNA from cultured CD4+ T cells was sequenced. TCRdb re-called the PCR reads with MiXCR, one entry per CDR3 protein. The sample consists of over 15,000 distinct CDR3 sequences, just over 45% of them appearing once. This TCR came from a human donor who had recovered from COVID-19. The sequencing here drew on CD4+ T cells from blood, cultured in vitro, taken after SARS-CoV-2 vaccination. This chain connects TRBV20-1 to TRBJ2-3; TRBD1 matches at 11 bases. This CDR3 reads CSARPGTGGSDTQYF. In DNA, the CDR3 is TGCAGTGCTAGGCCCGGGACAGGGGGTTCAGATACGCAGTATTTT.